This TCR beta chain was profiled in a study of T cell repertoires in cytomegalovirus infection. The table lists this clonotype with a count of one. Its target is not known. Whole-study results and caveats: CMV-specific TCR beta clonotypes restricted by HLA-C were the ones dominating the ex vivo response.

TCRdb processed the reads anew with MiXCR; each CDR3 protein has one entry. The sample consists of hundreds of thousands of distinct CDR3 sequences, roughly a third of them appearing once. This CDR3 comprises 15 residues. Germline CDR1 and CDR2: MNHEY and SMNVEV (reference sequence). With 8 bases clipped from V and 5 bases from J, the junction kept 11 bases outside the gene matches. V gene TRBV27 combines with J gene TRBJ2-5, with 10 bases that match TRBD1. The sequenced sample was cultured CD8+ T cells from PBMCs, obtained from culture after CMV antigen stimulation. This clonotype was obtained from a human donor in good health (CMV status not recorded). Some clones in this sample may be carry-over from other donors' samples. CDR3 coding DNA: TGTGCCAGCTCCGGACAGGGGGACATGGGGGAGACCCAGTACTTC. Protein: CASSGQGDMGETQYF.